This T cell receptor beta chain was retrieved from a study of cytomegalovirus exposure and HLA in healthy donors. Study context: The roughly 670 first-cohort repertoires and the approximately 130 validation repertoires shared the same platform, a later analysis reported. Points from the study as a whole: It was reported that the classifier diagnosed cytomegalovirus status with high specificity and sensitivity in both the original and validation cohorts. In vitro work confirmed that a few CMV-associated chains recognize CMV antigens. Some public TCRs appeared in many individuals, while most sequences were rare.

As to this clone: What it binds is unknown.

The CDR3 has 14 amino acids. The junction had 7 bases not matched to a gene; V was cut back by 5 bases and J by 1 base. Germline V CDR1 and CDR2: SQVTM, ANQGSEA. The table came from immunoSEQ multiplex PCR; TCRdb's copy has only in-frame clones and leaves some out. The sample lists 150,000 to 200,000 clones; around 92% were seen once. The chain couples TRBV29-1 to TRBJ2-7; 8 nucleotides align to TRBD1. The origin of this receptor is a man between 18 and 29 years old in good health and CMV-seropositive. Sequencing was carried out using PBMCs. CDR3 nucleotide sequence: TGCAGCGTTTCCGGGACAGGAGTATCCTACGAGCAGTACTTC. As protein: CSVSGTGVSYEQYF.